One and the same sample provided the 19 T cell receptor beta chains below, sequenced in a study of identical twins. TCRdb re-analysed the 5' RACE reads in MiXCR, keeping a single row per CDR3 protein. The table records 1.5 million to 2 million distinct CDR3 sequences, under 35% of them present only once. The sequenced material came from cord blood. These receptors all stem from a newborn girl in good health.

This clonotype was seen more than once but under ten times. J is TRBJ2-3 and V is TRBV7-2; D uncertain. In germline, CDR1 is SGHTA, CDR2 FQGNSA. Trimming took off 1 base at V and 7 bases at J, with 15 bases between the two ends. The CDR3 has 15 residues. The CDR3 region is CASSLEYSVSYTQYF. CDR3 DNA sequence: TGTGCCAGCAGCTTAGAGTACTCTGTCAGTTATACGCAGTATTTT.

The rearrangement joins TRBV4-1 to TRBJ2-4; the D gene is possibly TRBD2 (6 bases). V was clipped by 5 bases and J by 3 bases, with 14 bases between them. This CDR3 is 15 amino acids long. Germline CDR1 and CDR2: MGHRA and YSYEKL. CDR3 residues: CASSGLRESKNIQYF. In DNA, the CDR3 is TGCGCCAGCAGCGGATTGCGGGAAAGCAAAAACATTCAGTACTTC.

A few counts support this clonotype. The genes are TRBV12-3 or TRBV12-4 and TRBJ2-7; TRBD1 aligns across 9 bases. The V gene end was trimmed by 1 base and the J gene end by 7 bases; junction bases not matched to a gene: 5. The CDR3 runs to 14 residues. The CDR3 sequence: CASSLGTGVEEQYF. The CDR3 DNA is TGTGCCAGCAGTTTAGGGACAGGGGTAGAGGAGCAGTACTTC.

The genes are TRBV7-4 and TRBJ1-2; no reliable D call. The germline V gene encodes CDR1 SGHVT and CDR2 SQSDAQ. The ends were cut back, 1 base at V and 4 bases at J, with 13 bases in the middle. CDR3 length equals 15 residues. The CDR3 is CASSLGRNPFYGYTF. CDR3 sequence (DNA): TGTGCCAGCAGCTTAGGCCGGAATCCCTTCTATGGCTACACCTTC.

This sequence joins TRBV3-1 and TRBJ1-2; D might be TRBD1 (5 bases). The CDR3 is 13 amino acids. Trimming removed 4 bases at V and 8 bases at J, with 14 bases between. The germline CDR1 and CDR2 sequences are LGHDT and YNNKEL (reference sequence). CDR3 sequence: CASSPTAGTGYTF. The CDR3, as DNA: TGTGCCAGCAGCCCCACTGCAGGGACGGGCTACACCTTC.

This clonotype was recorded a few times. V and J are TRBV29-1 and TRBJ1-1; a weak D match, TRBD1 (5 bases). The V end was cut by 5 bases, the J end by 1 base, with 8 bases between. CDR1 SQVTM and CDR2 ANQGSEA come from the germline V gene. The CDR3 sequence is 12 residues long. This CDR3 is CSVLGANTEAFF. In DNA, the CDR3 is TGCAGCGTTCTCGGGGCGAACACTGAAGCTTTCTTT.

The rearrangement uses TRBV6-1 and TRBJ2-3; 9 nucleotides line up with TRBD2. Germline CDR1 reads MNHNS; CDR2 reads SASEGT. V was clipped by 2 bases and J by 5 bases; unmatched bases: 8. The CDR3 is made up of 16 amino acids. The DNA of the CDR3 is TGTGCCAGCAGTGAAATAGCGGGAGCGGGGGGAGATACGCAGTATTTT. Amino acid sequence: CASSEIAGAGGDTQYF.

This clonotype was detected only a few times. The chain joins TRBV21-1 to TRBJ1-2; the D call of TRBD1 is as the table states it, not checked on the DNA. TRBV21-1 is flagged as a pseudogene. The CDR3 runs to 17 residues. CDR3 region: CASSKCFSVAASYGYTF. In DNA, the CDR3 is TGTGCCAGCAGCAAGTGTTTCTCTGTCGCAGCTTCTTATGGCTACACCTTC.

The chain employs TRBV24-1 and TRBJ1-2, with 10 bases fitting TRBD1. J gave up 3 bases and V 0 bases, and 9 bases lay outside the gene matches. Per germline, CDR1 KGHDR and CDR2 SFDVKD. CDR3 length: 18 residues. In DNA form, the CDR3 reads TGTGCCACCAGTGATTTGGGGACAGGGGCGACGGGGGACTATGGCTACACCTTC. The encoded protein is CATSDLGTGATGDYGYTF.

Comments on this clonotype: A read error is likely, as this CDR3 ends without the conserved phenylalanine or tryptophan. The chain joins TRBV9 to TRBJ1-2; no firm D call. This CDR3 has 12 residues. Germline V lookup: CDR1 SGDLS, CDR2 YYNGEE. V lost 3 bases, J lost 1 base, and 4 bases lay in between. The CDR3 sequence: CASSADNYGYTL. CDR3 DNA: TGTGCCAGCAGCGCCGATAACTATGGCTACACCTTA.

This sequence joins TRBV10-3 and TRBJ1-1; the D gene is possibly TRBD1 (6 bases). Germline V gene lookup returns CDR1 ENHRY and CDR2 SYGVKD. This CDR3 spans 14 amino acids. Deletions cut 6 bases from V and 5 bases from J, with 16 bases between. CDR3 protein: CAISNQDSDTEAFF. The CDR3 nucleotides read TGTGCCATCAGCAACCAGGACAGCGATACTGAAGCTTTCTTT.

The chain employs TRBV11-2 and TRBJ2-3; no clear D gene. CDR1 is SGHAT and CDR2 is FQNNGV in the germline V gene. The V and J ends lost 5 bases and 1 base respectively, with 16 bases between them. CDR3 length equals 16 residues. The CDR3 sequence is CASSPTRSGGTDTQYF. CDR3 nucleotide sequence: TGTGCCAGCAGCCCCACCCGAAGTGGAGGCACAGATACGCAGTATTTT.

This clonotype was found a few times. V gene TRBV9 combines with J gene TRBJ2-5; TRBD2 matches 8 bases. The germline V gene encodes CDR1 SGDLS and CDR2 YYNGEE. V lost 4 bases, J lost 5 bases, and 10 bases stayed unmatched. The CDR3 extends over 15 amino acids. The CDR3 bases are TGTGCCAGCAGCCCACAGTCGGGACTAGGTGAGACCCAGTACTTC. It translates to CASSPQSGLGETQYF.

The CDR3 protein is CASSLGETGGYTF. CDR3 DNA: TGTGCCAGCAGCTTAGGGGAGACGGGAGGCTACACCTTC. The rearrangement links TRBV7-9 to TRBJ1-2; D unclear. Between the trimmed V and J ends, which lost 1 base and 8 bases, there was a span of 11 bases. The germline gives CDR1 SEHNR, CDR2 FQNEAQ (reference sequence). The CDR3 covers 13 residues.

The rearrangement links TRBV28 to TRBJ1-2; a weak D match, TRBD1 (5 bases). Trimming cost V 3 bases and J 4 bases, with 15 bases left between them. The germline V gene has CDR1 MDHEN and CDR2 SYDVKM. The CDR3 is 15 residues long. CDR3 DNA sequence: TGTGCCAGCAGTTTCAGGGCCTCCCTCCTCTATGGCTACACCTTC. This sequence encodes CASSFRASLLYGYTF.

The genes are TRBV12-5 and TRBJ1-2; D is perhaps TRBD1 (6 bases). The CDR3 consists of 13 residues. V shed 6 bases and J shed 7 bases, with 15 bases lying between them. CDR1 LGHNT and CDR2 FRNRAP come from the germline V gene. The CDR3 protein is CASGSDRSSGYTF. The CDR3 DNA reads TGTGCTAGTGGGTCGGACAGATCAAGTGGCTACACCTTC.

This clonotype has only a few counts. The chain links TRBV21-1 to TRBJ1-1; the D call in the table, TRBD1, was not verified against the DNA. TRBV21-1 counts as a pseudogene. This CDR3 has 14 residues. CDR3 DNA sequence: TGTGCCAGCAGCAAACAGGGGTTGGGCACTGAAGCTTTCTTT. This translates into CASSKQGLGTEAFF.

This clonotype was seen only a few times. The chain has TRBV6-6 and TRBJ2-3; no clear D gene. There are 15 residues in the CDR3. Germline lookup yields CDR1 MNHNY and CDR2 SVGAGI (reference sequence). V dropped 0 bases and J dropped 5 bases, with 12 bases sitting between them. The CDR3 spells CASSYSPYMGDTQYF. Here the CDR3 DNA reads TGTGCCAGCAGTTACTCCCCCTATATGGGAGATACGCAGTATTTT.

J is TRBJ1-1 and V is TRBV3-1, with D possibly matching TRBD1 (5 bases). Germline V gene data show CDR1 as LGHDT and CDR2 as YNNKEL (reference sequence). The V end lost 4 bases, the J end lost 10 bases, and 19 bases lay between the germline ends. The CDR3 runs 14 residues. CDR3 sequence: CASSPIHSGRTAFF. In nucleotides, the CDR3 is TGTGCCAGCAGCCCAATTCATTCAGGGAGAACAGCTTTCTTT.